The 2 T cell receptor beta chains in this list originate from one sample, sequenced in a study of blood T cell repertoires in COVID-19. The table came from immunoSEQ multiplex PCR; TCRdb's copy has only in-frame clones and leaves some out. The table lists about 280,000 clones, around 90% of them singletons. Sequenced: peripheral blood. The receptors originated from a man in his late teens or twenties with active or convalescent COVID-19.

The V call is TRBV7-8, the J call TRBJ1-1; TRBD1 matches at 7 bases. Germline values: CDR1 SGHVS, CDR2 FQNEAQ. This CDR3 is 16 amino acids long. J lost 0 bases, V lost 5 bases, and 9 bases had no gene match. The CDR3 sequence is CASSPSQGYMNTEAFF. The CDR3 region has the DNA TGTGCCAGCAGCCCGTCACAGGGGTACATGAACACTGAAGCTTTCTTT.

This chain joins TRBV5-6 and TRBJ2-7; TRBD1 matches at 9 bases. This CDR3 comprises 15 residues. Germline values: CDR1 SGHDT, CDR2 YYEEEE. J lost 7 bases, V lost 2 bases, and 10 bases had no gene match. The CDR3 DNA reads TGTGCCAGCAGCTTCGGGACAGGGTCCCACGGGGAGCAGTACTTC. The encoded protein is CASSFGTGSHGEQYF.